This TCR beta chain comes out of a study of blood T cell repertoires in COVID-19. At the level of the study: The analysed material was cDNA or gDNA that came from T cells, B-cell-depleted T cells, or PBMCs.

As handled by the study authors: Reference gene primer amplification yielded estimated nucleated cell counts. The method was immunoSEQ multiplex PCR; TCRdb's version includes in-frame clones alone and lacks a portion of them. V and J calls and clone size are those listed in that table; D and trimming were worked out from the DNA. The sample lists about 81,000 clones; around 89% were seen once. CDR1 and CDR2 (germline): KGHSH, LQKENI. The CDR3 has 16 residues. Germline trimming cut 2 bases from V and 3 bases from J; bases unmatched to any gene: 9. This chain connects TRBV18 to TRBJ2-7, with TRBD1 identical over 8 bases. Sequenced: peripheral blood. The sequence was obtained from a man between 65 and 79 years old with active or convalescent COVID-19. CDR3 amino acids: CASSPGIDRGVYEQYF. CDR3 DNA sequence: TGTGCCAGCTCACCAGGTATCGACAGGGGTGTCTACGAGCAGTACTTC.